This T cell receptor (beta chain) was captured by sequencing in a study of blood T cell repertoires in COVID-19. Study-level background: The study drew acute and convalescent COVID-19 samples from the United States, Italy and Spain.

Original methodology: Scientists estimated how many nucleated cells there were by amplifying reference gene primers. The repertoire was sequenced with immunoSEQ multiplex PCR; TCRdb's copy has only in-frame clones and lacks some. V, J and clone size reflect that table, while D and trimming were determined from the DNA. The sample has 180,000 or so clones, 90% seen once. The germline V gene encodes CDR1 SNHLY and CDR2 FYNNEI. CDR3 length: 14 amino acids. V lost 3 bases and J lost 2, with 10 bases in between. The receptor's source is a middle-aged man with acute or convalescent COVID-19. The chain combines TRBV2 with TRBJ2-5, with a tentative D call TRBD1 (7 bases). The specimen sequenced was peripheral blood. The CDR3 reads CASSDQGGQETQYF. The CDR3 bases are TGTGCCAGCAGTGACCAGGGGGGACAAGAGACCCAGTACTTC.